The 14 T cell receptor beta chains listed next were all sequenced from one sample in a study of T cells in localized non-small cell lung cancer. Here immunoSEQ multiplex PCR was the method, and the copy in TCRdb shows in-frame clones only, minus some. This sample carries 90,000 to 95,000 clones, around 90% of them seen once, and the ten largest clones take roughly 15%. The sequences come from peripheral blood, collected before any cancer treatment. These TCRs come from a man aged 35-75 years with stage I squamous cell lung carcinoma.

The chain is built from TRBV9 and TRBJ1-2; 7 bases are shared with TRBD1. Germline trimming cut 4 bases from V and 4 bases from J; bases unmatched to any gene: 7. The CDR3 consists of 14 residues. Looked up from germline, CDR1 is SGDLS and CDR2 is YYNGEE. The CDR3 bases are TGTGCCAGCAGCTTACACAGGGGCGGCTATGGCTACACCTTC. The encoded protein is CASSLHRGGYGYTF.

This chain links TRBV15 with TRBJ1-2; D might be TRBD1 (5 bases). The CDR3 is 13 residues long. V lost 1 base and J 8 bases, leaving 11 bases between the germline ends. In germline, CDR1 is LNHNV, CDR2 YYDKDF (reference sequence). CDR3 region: CATSRGGGEGYTF. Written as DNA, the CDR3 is TGTGCCACCAGCAGAGGGGGAGGGGAGGGCTACACCTTC. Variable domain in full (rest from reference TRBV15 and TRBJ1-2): DAMVIQNPRYQVTQFGKPVTLSCSQTLNHNVMYWYQQKSSQAPKLLFHYYDKDFNNEADTPDNFQSRRPNTSFCFLDIRSPGLGDTAMYLCATSRGGGEGYTFGSGTRLTVV.

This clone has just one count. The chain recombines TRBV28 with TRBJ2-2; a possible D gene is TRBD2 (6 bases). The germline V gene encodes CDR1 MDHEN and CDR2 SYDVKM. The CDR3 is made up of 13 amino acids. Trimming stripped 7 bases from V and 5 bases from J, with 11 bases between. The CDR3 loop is CASKPGRTGELFF. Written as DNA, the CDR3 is TGTGCCAGCAAACCGGGGAGGACCGGGGAGCTGTTTTTT.

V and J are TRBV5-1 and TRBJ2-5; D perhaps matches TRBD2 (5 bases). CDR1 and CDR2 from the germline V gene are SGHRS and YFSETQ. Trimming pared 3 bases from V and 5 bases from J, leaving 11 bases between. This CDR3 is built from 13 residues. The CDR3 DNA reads TGCGCCAGCAGCTCCACCCCTAGCGAGACCCAGTACTTC. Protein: CASSSTPSETQYF. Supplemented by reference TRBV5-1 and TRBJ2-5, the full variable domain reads KAGVTQTPRYLIKTRGQQVTLSCSPISGHRSVSWYQQTPGQGLQFLFEYFSETQRNKGNFPGRFSGRQFSNSRSEMNVSTLELGDSALYLCASSSTPSETQYFGPGTRLLVL.

DNA of the CDR3: TGCGCCAGCAGCTTGGGAGTCCCAGGGCGTACGCAGTATTTT. This encodes CASSLGVPGRTQYF. This chain connects TRBV5-1 to TRBJ2-3; a possible D gene is TRBD1 (5 bases). V lost 0 bases to trimming and J lost 8 bases, with 13 bases between them. This CDR3 is 14 amino acids long. Per germline, CDR1 SGHRS and CDR2 YFSETQ.

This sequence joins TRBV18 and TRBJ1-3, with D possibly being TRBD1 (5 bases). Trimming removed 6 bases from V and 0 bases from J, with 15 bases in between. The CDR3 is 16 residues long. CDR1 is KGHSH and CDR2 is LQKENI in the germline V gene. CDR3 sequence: CASSPIRQSSGNTIYF. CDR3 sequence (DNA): TGTGCCAGCTCCCCCATCCGACAGAGCTCTGGAAACACCATATATTTT.

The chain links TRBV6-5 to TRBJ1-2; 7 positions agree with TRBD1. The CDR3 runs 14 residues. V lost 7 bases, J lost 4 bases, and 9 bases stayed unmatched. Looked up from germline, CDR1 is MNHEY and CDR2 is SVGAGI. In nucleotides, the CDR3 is TGTGCCAGCAATCCAGGGGGTAAGAGCTATGGCTACACCTTC. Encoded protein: CASNPGGKSYGYTF.

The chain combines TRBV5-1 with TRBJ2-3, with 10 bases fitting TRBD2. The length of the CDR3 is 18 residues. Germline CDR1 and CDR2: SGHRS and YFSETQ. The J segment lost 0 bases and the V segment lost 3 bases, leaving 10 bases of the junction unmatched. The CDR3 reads CASSSLPSSGGSTDTQYF. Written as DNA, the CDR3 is TGCGCCAGCAGCTCCCTCCCCTCTAGCGGGGGTAGCACAGATACGCAGTATTTT.

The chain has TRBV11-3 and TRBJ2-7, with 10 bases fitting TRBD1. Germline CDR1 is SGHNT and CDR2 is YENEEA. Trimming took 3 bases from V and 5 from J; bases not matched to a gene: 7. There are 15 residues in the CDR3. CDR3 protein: CASSFSGTGEDEQYF. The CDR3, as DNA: TGTGCCAGCAGCTTCTCCGGGACAGGGGAGGACGAGCAGTACTTC.

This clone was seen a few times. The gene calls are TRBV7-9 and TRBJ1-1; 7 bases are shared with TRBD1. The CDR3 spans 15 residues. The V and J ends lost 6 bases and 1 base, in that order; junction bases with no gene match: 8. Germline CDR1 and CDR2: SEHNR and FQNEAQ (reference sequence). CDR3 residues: CASSRGTASNTEAFF. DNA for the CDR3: TGTGCCAGCAGTCGCGGGACAGCCTCGAACACTGAAGCTTTCTTT.

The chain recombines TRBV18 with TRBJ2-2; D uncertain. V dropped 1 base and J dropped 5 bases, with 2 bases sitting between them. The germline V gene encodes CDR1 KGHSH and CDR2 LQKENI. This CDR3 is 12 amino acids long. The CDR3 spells CASSPRTGELFF. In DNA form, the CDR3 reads TGTGCCAGCTCACCACGGACCGGGGAGCTGTTTTTT.

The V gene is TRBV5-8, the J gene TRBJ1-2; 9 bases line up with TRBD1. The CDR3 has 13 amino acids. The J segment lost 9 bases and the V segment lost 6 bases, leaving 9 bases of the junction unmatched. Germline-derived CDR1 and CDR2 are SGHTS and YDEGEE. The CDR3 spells CASNLQGARSYTF. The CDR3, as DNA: TGTGCCAGCAATCTACAGGGGGCGAGGAGCTACACCTTC.

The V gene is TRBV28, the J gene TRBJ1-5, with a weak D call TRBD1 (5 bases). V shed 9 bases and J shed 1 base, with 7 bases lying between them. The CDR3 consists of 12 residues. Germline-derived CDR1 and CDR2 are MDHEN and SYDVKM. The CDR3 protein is CASRQSNQPQHF. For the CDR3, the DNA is TGTGCCAGTCGACAGAGCAATCAGCCCCAGCATTTT.

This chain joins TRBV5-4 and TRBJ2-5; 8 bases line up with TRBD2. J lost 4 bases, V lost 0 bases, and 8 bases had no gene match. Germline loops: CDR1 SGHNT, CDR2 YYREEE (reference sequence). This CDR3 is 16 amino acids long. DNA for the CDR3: TGTGCCAGCAGCTTGGGAGGACTAGCCCGCTCAGAGACCCAGTACTTC. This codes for CASSLGGLARSETQYF.